Following are 14 T cell receptor beta chains from one sample sequenced in a study of sequential checkpoint blockade in melanoma. The protocol was immunoSEQ multiplex PCR, while the TCRdb copy is restricted to in-frame clones and leaves out a portion. Among approximately 31,000 clones, 65% to 90% were seen once, and the ten largest hold 22%. The treatment here: randomized to nivolumab then ipilimumab (arm A) or the reverse (arm B). The starting material was CD8+ T cells sorted from blood (inferred from file names), obtained from a patient given nivolumab and ipilimumab in sequence. These receptors all come from a human donor with melanoma.

The V and J genes are TRBV19 and TRBJ2-1; 14 nucleotides match TRBD2. V lost 5 bases, J lost 3 bases, and 6 bases stayed unmatched. This CDR3 region has 17 residues. Per the germline V gene, CDR1 is LNHDA and CDR2 is SQIVND (reference sequence). CDR3 amino acids: CASSARLAGGRYNEQFF. The CDR3 nucleotides read TGTGCCAGTAGTGCCAGACTAGCGGGAGGGCGCTACAATGAGCAGTTCTTC.

This clone was detected only once. J is TRBJ2-7 and V is TRBV27, with D hard to call. V was pared by 8 bases and J by 0 bases, with 14 bases between. CDR1 MNHEY and CDR2 SMNVEV come from the germline V gene (reference sequence). The CDR3 covers 14 residues. The CDR3 reads CASRSAGSSYEQYF. The DNA of the CDR3 is TGTGCCAGCCGCTCGGCAGGTTCCTCCTACGAGCAGTACTTC.

The rearrangement joins TRBV5-1 to TRBJ1-3, with no clear D. The CDR3 loop spans 16 amino acids. V lost 4 bases, J lost 3 bases, and 17 bases lay in between. Germline CDR1 and CDR2: SGHRS and YFSETQ. CDR3 DNA: TGCGCCAGCAGCCCCGGTTCTGGGAGGTTTGGAAACACCATATATTTT. Encoded protein: CASSPGSGRFGNTIYF.

This chain uses TRBV6-5 with TRBJ2-7, with 11 bases lining up with TRBD2. Trimming cost V 5 bases and J 2 bases; bases outside gene matches: 5. CDR3 length: 15 residues. Germline V CDR1 and CDR2: MNHEY, SVGAGI. The DNA of the CDR3 is TGTGCCAGCAGTCTCACTAGCGGGGGTACCTACGAGCAGTACTTC. As protein: CASSLTSGGTYEQYF.

The chain uses TRBV29-1 and TRBJ1-1; the D is unclear. Germline CDR1 and CDR2: SQVTM and ANQGSEA. Trimming took off 5 bases at V and 1 base at J, with 8 bases between the two ends. CDR3 size: 12 residues. The CDR3 nucleotides read TGCAGCGTTTACAGCCAGAACACTGAAGCTTTCTTT. Translated, it gives CSVYSQNTEAFF.

This chain joins TRBV30 and TRBJ1-4, with 7 bases matching TRBD1. From germline, CDR1 is GTSNPN and CDR2 SVGIG (reference sequence). There are 15 residues in the CDR3. After removal of 5 bases from V and 6 bases from J, the junction contained 12 bases not matched to a gene. DNA of the CDR3: TGTGCCTGGGATCCTACCGGGACAGAGCATGAAAAACTGTTTTTT. This encodes CAWDPTGTEHEKLFF.

This clone was detected only once. This rearrangement joins TRBV14 to TRBJ1-3; D is uncertain. Germline V gives CDR1 SGHDN, CDR2 FVKESK. The CDR3 consists of 16 residues. The V end lost 4 bases, the J end lost 0 bases, and 13 bases lay between the germline ends. The CDR3 loop reads CASSPRRPYSGNTIYF. CDR3 sequence (DNA): TGTGCCAGCAGCCCTCGGCGGCCGTACTCTGGAAACACCATATATTTT.

The chain combines TRBV7-9 with TRBJ1-2; D perhaps matches TRBD1 (6 bases). Germline lookup yields CDR1 SEHNR and CDR2 FQNEAQ (reference sequence). The CDR3 has 15 amino acids. Trimming stripped 1 base from V and 0 bases from J, with 9 bases between. CDR3 sequence reads: CASSLGTDSNYGYTF. In DNA, the CDR3 is TGTGCCAGCAGCTTAGGGACAGATTCTAACTATGGCTACACCTTC.

This clone is large by share. The J gene is TRBJ2-5, the V gene TRBV7-8; TRBD1 is a possible D gene (6 bases). The V end lost 5 bases, the J end lost 2 bases, and 9 bases lay between the germline ends. Germline V lookup: CDR1 SGHVS, CDR2 FQNEAQ. There are 13 residues in the CDR3. CDR3 bases: TGTGCCAGCAGCCAGGACAGACAAGAGACCCAGTACTTC. Amino acids: CASSQDRQETQYF.

V is TRBV19 and J is TRBJ2-7, with 9 bases matching TRBD1. The junction had 6 bases not matched to a gene; V was cut back by 3 bases and J by 3 bases. The V gene's germline CDR1 is LNHDA and CDR2 SQIVND (reference sequence). The CDR3 is made up of 15 amino acids. In nucleotides, the CDR3 is TGTGCCAGTAGTATTGACGGGACAGGGTACTACGAGCAGTACTTC. This gives the protein CASSIDGTGYYEQYF. Drawing the rest from reference TRBV19 and TRBJ2-7, the complete variable domain is DGGITQSPKYLFRKEGQNVTLSCEQNLNHDAMYWYRQDPGQGLRLIYYSQIVNDFQKGDIAEGYSVSREKKESFPLTVTSAQKNPTAFYLCASSIDGTGYYEQYFGPGTRLTVT.

The chain recombines TRBV27 with TRBJ2-5; possibly TRBD1 for D (7 bases). Trimming took 0 bases from V and 1 from J, leaving 12 bases between them. CDR3 length: 16 amino acids. Germline-derived CDR1 and CDR2 are MNHEY and SMNVEV (reference sequence). This chain's CDR3 is CASSLSWQGGQETQYF. DNA for the CDR3: TGTGCCAGCAGTTTATCGTGGCAGGGGGGCCAAGAGACCCAGTACTTC.

This CDR3 is CAARTETSSGNTIYF. In nucleotides, the CDR3 is TGTGCCGCCAGGACAGAGACTTCCTCTGGAAACACCATATATTTT. The V and J genes are TRBV10-3 and TRBJ1-3; a possible D gene is TRBD1 (6 bases). With 11 bases removed from V and 0 bases from J, the gap between germline ends came to 17 bases. Germline V gene data show CDR1 as ENHRY and CDR2 as SYGVKD. The CDR3 extends over 15 amino acids.

V and J are TRBV5-6 and TRBJ2-7, with D hard to call. The CDR3 totals 13 residues. Per germline, CDR1 SGHDT and CDR2 YYEEEE. The V end was cut by 0 bases, the J end by 0 bases, with 4 bases between. The CDR3 here is CASSLGSSYEQYF. The DNA of the CDR3 is TGTGCCAGCAGCTTGGGGAGCTCCTACGAGCAGTACTTC.

The rearrangement joins TRBV4-3 to TRBJ2-5; D might be TRBD2 (6 bases). V lost 1 base and J 4 bases, leaving 13 bases between the germline ends. The CDR3 extends over 15 amino acids. Germline CDR1 reads LGHNA; CDR2 reads YSLEER. Written as DNA, the CDR3 is TGCGCCAGCAGCCAAGGCCGGAGGGGCGCAGAGACCCAGTACTTC. Protein sequence: CASSQGRRGAETQYF.